The sequence of this TCR beta chain was determined in a study of EBV T-cell therapy then PD-1 blockade in nasopharyngeal carcinoma (dated by TCRdb to 2020 to 2023). The sample's treatment or condition label is to be understood as: AdE1-LMPpoly-expanded autologous EBV-specific T-cell therapy followed by anti-PD-1 nivolumab. The germline V gene yields MNHEY for CDR1 and SVGEGT for CDR2. The CDR3 runs 15 residues from the cysteine to the phenylalanine. The retained sequence is limited to the CDR3, 45 bases, with the frame set at the first base. V is cut back by 2 bases and J by 0 bases, with 2 bases in the junction unmatched. Genomic DNA was extracted from sorted cells using the Qiagen DNeasy Kit. Deep sequencing of the TCR beta chain was done on the immunoSEQ platform. For the original study's pipeline: The immunoSEQ Analyzer software was used to analyze the repertoire data. This immuneACCESS table, as held by TCRdb, lists in-frame sequences with V and J called but not all clones. Of the missing ones, under half trace to an unresolved V gene in checked studies; the others have no known cause. Clonal size and the V and J genes are those of that table, whereas D and trimming came from the DNA. The sample contains under 20,000 clones, roughly 84% of them found a single time. The ten largest clones capture around 31% of the sample.

Turning to this clone: There is no known antigen for this receptor. No base quality values were provided; no much bigger clone lies one nucleotide off.

The chain was built from TRBV6-2 or TRBV6-3 and TRBJ2-3, with 7 bases aligning to TRBD2. Sequencing was performed on CD8+ T cells from blood, taken at roughly day 35 from a patient whose treatment included autologous EBV-specific T cells and nivolumab. The TCR was taken from a man between 35 and 55 years old with nasopharyngeal carcinoma. At the DNA level, the sequence is TGTGCCAGCAGTTACCTAGCGGTTAGCACAGATACGCAGTATTTT. This yields the protein CASSYLAVSTDTQYF.